One and the same sample provided the 15 T cell receptor beta chains below, sequenced in a study of shared clonotypes between healthy human individuals (dated by TCRdb to the early 2020s). CD8 naive samples consisted of CD45RO-negative cells that were positively selected for CCR7, yielding a CD45RA+CCR7+ population without TemRA cells. Library creation used the immunoSEQ multiplex PCR assay. Sourced from immuneACCESS, this table was stored by TCRdb with only in-frame sequences that have V and J called. A share of the clones is absent; for the studies checked, an unresolved V gene accounts for under half, and the remainder has no known explanation. Counted in this sample were about 2.1 million clones; about 94% of them appeared once. The top ten hold about 1.7% of the sample. Sequencing was performed on naive CD8+ T cells from PBMCs. The cell subset or site label, read with the paper, signifies: CD45RA+CCR7+. These receptor sequences come from a man aged 18 to 29 in good health. Some clones in this sample may be carry-over from other donors' samples.

The DNA of the CDR3 is TGTGCCAGCAGTGGTTTTAGGCGGGGAGTAGTACCAGAGACCCAGTACTTC. Its protein product is CASSGFRRGVVPETQYF. The chain couples TRBV6-1 to TRBJ2-5; possibly TRBD2 for D (6 bases). Germline V gives CDR1 MNHNS, CDR2 SASEGT. V shed 4 bases and J shed 4 bases, with 22 bases lying between them. The CDR3 length is 17 residues.

The V call is TRBV11-2, the J call TRBJ2-1; 7 nucleotides line up with TRBD2. The J segment lost 12 bases and the V segment lost 1 base, leaving 6 bases of the junction unmatched. The CDR3 runs 13 residues. The germline V gene has CDR1 SGHAT and CDR2 FQNNGV. The CDR3 nucleotides are TGTGCCAGCAGCTTAGGCGAGGGCGGGGGGCAGTTCTTC. As protein: CASSLGEGGGQFF.

This clone came up a few times. The rearrangement joins TRBV14 to TRBJ1-1; TRBD1 matches at 8 bases. CDR1 and CDR2 from the germline V gene are SGHDN and FVKESK. This CDR3 contains 14 residues. V gave up 4 bases and J gave up 3 bases; unmatched junction bases: 4. CDR3 coding DNA: TGTGCCAGCAGCCTCAGGGGGCTTTACACTGAAGCTTTCTTT. Residues: CASSLRGLYTEAFF.

This rearrangement joins TRBV28 to TRBJ1-4; 10 nucleotides line up with TRBD1. The CDR3 extends over 15 amino acids. Germline-derived CDR1 and CDR2 are MDHEN and SYDVKM. The V segment lost 5 bases and the J segment 5 bases; nucleotides outside the gene matches: 5. The CDR3 nucleotides are TGTGCCAGCAGTCCTTGGACAGGGGGGAATGAAAAACTGTTTTTT. This encodes CASSPWTGGNEKLFF.

The gene calls are TRBV11-2 and TRBJ2-6, with no clear D. Germline V CDR1 and CDR2: SGHAT, FQNNGV. The CDR3 runs 17 residues. Trimming pared 3 bases from V and 0 bases from J, leaving 12 bases between. DNA for the CDR3: TGTGCCAGCAGCTTCGCCAGGCCCTACTCTGGGGCCAACGTCCTGACTTTC. Translation gives CASSFARPYSGANVLTF.

This chain links TRBV6-5 with TRBJ1-5, with TRBD1 matching over 9 bases. The germline gives CDR1 MNHEY, CDR2 SVGAGI. The V and J ends lost 4 bases and 4 bases, in that order; junction bases with no gene match: 2. The CDR3 spans 14 residues. The CDR3 DNA follows: TGTGCCAGCAGTTGGGACAGGGAAAATCAGCCCCAGCATTTT. Translating it yields CASSWDRENQPQHF.

Concerning this clone: Within the sample, other DNA sequences also encode this same CDR3. The chain couples TRBV27 to TRBJ1-2, with D maybe TRBD1 (6 bases). The germline CDR1 and CDR2 sequences are MNHEY and SMNVEV (reference sequence). With 4 bases removed from V and 5 bases from J, the gap between germline ends came to 11 bases. CDR3 size: 13 residues. As DNA, the CDR3 is TGTGCCAGCAGTTCAAGGACAGATTATGGCTACACCTTC. Encoded protein: CASSSRTDYGYTF.

The J gene is TRBJ2-7, the V gene TRBV10-3; D not resolved. The V gene's germline CDR1 is ENHRY and CDR2 SYGVKD. The length of the CDR3 is 11 residues. V was pared by 5 bases and J by 3 bases, with 5 bases between. The CDR3 loop is CAISKDYEQYF. For the CDR3, the DNA is TGTGCCATCAGTAAAGACTACGAGCAGTACTTC.

The V call is TRBV29-1, the J call TRBJ2-1, with D possibly being TRBD2 (5 bases). Trimming pared 6 bases from V and 2 bases from J, leaving 17 bases between. CDR3 size: 15 residues. Germline CDR1 is SQVTM and CDR2 is ANQGSEA. The CDR3 coding sequence is TGCAGCGTCCCGCCTTTAGGGAGAACCTACAATGAGCAGTTCTTC. It is translated as CSVPPLGRTYNEQFF.

The chain couples TRBV9 to TRBJ1-5, with unresolved D. V lost 4 bases and J 2 bases, leaving 16 bases between the germline ends. Germline CDR1 and CDR2: SGDLS and YYNGEE. This CDR3 region has 16 residues. The DNA for the CDR3 is TGTGCCAGCAGCCCGAGCCCCTCGACTGGCAATCAGCCCCAGCATTTT. It is translated as CASSPSPSTGNQPQHF.

The chain carries TRBV6-5 and TRBJ1-5; D ambiguous. V gave up 6 bases and J gave up 4 bases, with 16 bases separating them. This CDR3 has 15 residues. Germline CDR1 and CDR2: MNHEY and SVGAGI. The CDR3 nucleotides read TGTGCCAGCAGCTTGACAAGACGGGGTAATCAGCCCCAGCATTTT. This gives the protein CASSLTRRGNQPQHF.

The CDR3 region has the DNA TGTGCCAGCAGTGGACAGTCCGGGACAGCCAGCTACGAGCAGTACTTC. This sequence encodes CASSGQSGTASYEQYF. The chain carries TRBV28 and TRBJ2-7; TRBD1 matches 7 bases. CDR1 and CDR2 from the germline V gene are MDHEN and SYDVKM. Trimming removed 5 bases from V and 3 bases from J; junction bases left unmatched: 13. This CDR3 has 16 residues.

The chain couples TRBV5-4 to TRBJ2-3, with 10 bases matching TRBD1. The V segment lost 4 bases and the J segment 2 bases; nucleotides outside the gene matches: 10. Germline CDR1 and CDR2: SGHNT and YYREEE (reference sequence). The CDR3 has 17 residues. CDR3 region: CASSVRDRGPLTDTQYF. CDR3 bases: TGTGCCAGCAGCGTACGGGACAGGGGACCCCTCACAGATACGCAGTATTTT.

In regard to this clone: The same CDR3 can be traced to other DNA sequences in this sample. The rearrangement links TRBV7-9 to TRBJ2-7, with TRBD1 as a possible D gene (6 bases). Per the germline V gene, CDR1 is SEHNR and CDR2 is FQNEAQ (reference sequence). V lost 5 bases to trimming and J lost 6 bases, with 11 bases between them. The CDR3 is 12 residues long. The chain's CDR3 is CASSPQGSEQYF. CDR3 bases: TGTGCCAGCAGCCCACAGGGTTCCGAGCAGTACTTC.

The chain uses TRBV6-5 and TRBJ2-7; 10 bases match TRBD2. The CDR3 is 13 residues long. From germline, CDR1 is MNHEY and CDR2 SVGAGI. V was pared by 7 bases and J by 5 bases, with 5 bases of the junction left unmatched. Here the CDR3 reads CASKREGHHEQYF. The CDR3 nucleotides read TGTGCCAGCAAGCGGGAGGGCCACCACGAGCAGTACTTC.